The clone carrying this T cell receptor beta chain was detected ten times or more. Antigen: not known. Stated time point: sample taken at primary tumor resection. TCRs were sequenced from unsorted whole RNA of tumor, nontumor lung or PBMC. The donor population consisted of over 55 patients with untreated, early-stage non-small cell lung cancer. The sample belongs to a study of spatial heterogeneity in lung cancer. The wider study: Across the raw uncorrected reads, a unique TCR and UMI combination was observed, on average, more than ten times.

V gave up 4 bases and J gave up 4 bases, with 18 bases separating them. Per germline, CDR1 LGHDT and CDR2 YNNKEL (reference sequence). CDR3 length: 16 residues. Each CDR3 protein gets one entry after TCRdb re-called the 5' RACE reads with MiXCR. The sample lists 39,000 or so distinct CDR3 sequences; 7.5% were seen once. Findings and limits, study-wide: Follow-up blood showed ubiquitous expanded tumor TCRs less than blood at resection did.

The receptor was isolated from a male donor with early-stage non-small cell lung cancer. The rearrangement links TRBV3-1 to TRBJ2-3, with unresolved D. The specimen was PBMCs, collected at surgery. The CDR3 DNA reads TGTGCCAGCAGCCCTCATCTCACGGGCCTCGCAGATACGCAGTATTTT. This translates into CASSPHLTGLADTQYF.